A selection of T cell receptor beta chains follows, all from one sample in a study of T cell changes during pregnancy in multiple sclerosis. TCRdb keeps only in-frame clones here, not all; method: immunoSEQ multiplex PCR. The sample lists under 65,000 clones; 85% to 95% were seen once. Sequenced material: CD4+ T cells from peripheral blood mononuclear cells, taken after pregnancy. The source of these receptors is a female donor in good health, enrolled as a control in a pregnancy study. CDR3s include the opening cysteine and the closing phenylalanine or tryptophan. The D gene is left open where the match is weak.

J: TRBJ1-2; V: TRBV7-2; D: NA; CDR3: CASSFRGGGREAGGYTF; DNA: TGTGCCAGCAGCTTTAGAGGGGGGGGCAGGGAGGCTGGAGGCTACACCTTC
J: TRBJ1-5; V: TRBV6-1; D: TRBD1; CDR3: CASSEVRGLGSNQPQHF; DNA: TGTGCCAGCAGTGAGGTAAGGGGGCTAGGTAGCAATCAGCCCCAGCATTTT
J: TRBJ2-7; V: TRBV28; D: TRBD2; CDR3: CASLLAGVRNEQYF; DNA: TGTGCCAGCCTGTTAGCGGGAGTTAGGAACGAGCAGTACTTC
J: TRBJ1-1; V: TRBV20-1; D: TRBD1; CDR3: CSARDRTEAFF; DNA: TGCAGTGCTCGGGACAGGACTGAAGCTTTCTTT
J: TRBJ2-5; V: TRBV18; D: NA; CDR3: CASCASKETQYF; DNA: TGTGCCAGCTGCGCTTCTAAAGAGACCCAGTACTTC
J: TRBJ1-2; V: TRBV2; D: NA; CDR3: CASSLDRTTNYGYTF; DNA: TGTGCCAGCAGCCTAGACAGGACCACTAACTATGGCTACACCTTC
J: TRBJ1-2; V: TRBV13; D: NA; CDR3: CASSTYTGSNYGYTF; DNA: TGTGCCAGCAGCACCTACACAGGGTCTAACTATGGCTACACCTTC
J: TRBJ2-1; V: TRBV29-1; D: NA; CDR3: CSVARGSYNEQFF; DNA: TGCAGCGTTGCTCGCGGATCCTACAATGAGCAGTTCTTC
J: TRBJ1-4; V: TRBV5-1; D: NA; CDR3: CASSLGGSGITNEKLFF; DNA: TGCGCCAGCAGCTTGGGCGGTTCAGGGATAACTAATGAAAAACTGTTTTTT
J: TRBJ2-5; V: TRBV7-6; D: TRBD1; CDR3: CASSLGYKGARGKTQYF; DNA: TGTGCCAGCAGCTTGGGCTATAAGGGGGCGCGCGGAAAGACCCAGTACTTC
J: TRBJ1-1; V: TRBV18; D: TRBD1; CDR3: CASSPPGGRRNTEAFF; DNA: TGTGCCAGCTCACCCCCAGGGGGCAGAAGGAACACTGAAGCTTTCTTT
J: TRBJ2-5; V: TRBV7-8; D: TRBD2; CDR3: CASSPLRLAGEETQYF; DNA: TGTGCCAGCAGCCCACTTCGACTAGCGGGGGAAGAGACCCAGTACTTC
J: TRBJ1-2; V: TRBV29-1; D: NA; CDR3: CSVDEGKVFF; DNA: TGCAGCGTTGATGAGGGAAAGGTCTTCTTC
J: TRBJ1-4; V: TRBV5-4; D: NA; CDR3: CASSLEGGSEKLFF; DNA: TGTGCCAGCAGCTTGGAAGGGGGAAGTGAAAAACTGTTTTTT